Presented here are 20 T cell receptor beta chains from one specimen sequenced in a study of T cells after yellow fever vaccination. TCRdb reprocessed the 5' RACE reads with MiXCR, giving one entry per CDR3 protein. The repertoire holds 150,000 to 200,000 distinct CDR3 sequences, with roughly 11% as singletons. The sample consisted of CD8+ T cells sorted from PBMCs, taken 15 days after the yellow fever booster vaccination. These receptors were taken from a man aged 18 to 30 who received the YFV17D yellow fever vaccine.

For the CDR3, the DNA is TGTGCCAGCAGCCGCCTGACAGGGACCTACGAGCAGTACGTC. This translates into CASSRLTGTYEQYV. The V gene is TRBV7-8, the J gene TRBJ2-7, with 7 nucleotides matching TRBD1. This CDR3 spans 14 amino acids. With 5 bases clipped from V and 2 bases from J, the junction kept 6 bases outside the gene matches. CDR1 and CDR2 from the germline V gene are SGHVS and FQNEAQ.

The rearrangement uses TRBV6-5 and TRBJ2-2; 16 nucleotides align to TRBD2. Germline V gene data show CDR1 as MNHEY and CDR2 as SVGAGI. The CDR3 sequence is 18 residues long. Losses at the gene ends were 2 bases for V and 5 bases for J; bases not matched to a gene: 5. CDR3 protein: CASSYQGLAGGRTGELFF. In nucleotides, the CDR3 is TGTGCCAGCAGTTACCAGGGACTAGCGGGGGGGAGGACCGGGGAGCTGTTTTTT.

This clonotype was recorded a few times. The chain is built from TRBV27 and TRBJ1-5; no definite D call. CDR1 MNHEY and CDR2 SMNVEV come from the germline V gene (reference sequence). CDR3 size: 14 residues. V was pared by 2 bases and J by 4 bases, with 9 bases between. The CDR3 DNA is TGTGCCAGCAGTTTACTGAGGGAGAATCAGCCCCAGCATTTT. It specifies CASSLLRENQPQHF.

This clonotype has a handful of counts. The V gene is TRBV29-1, the J gene TRBJ1-4; D unresolved. Trimming removed 3 bases from V and 1 base from J, with 9 bases in between. CDR1 is SQVTM and CDR2 is ANQGSEA in the germline V gene. This CDR3 contains 14 residues. The DNA for the CDR3 is TGCAGCGTTGAGATGCGAGGAACTAATGAAAAACTGTTTTTT. This gives the protein CSVEMRGTNEKLFF.

This clonotype was detected a few times. V and J are TRBV4-1 and TRBJ2-7; the match to TRBD2 covers 8 bases. The trim removed 4 bases at V and 3 bases at J, leaving 8 bases unmatched. Germline-derived CDR1 and CDR2 are MGHRA and YSYEKL. There are 15 residues in the CDR3. The CDR3 protein is CASSLSSGPDYEQYF. The CDR3 region has the DNA TGCGCCAGCAGCCTATCTAGCGGGCCTGACTACGAGCAGTACTTC.

The chain joins TRBV7-9 to TRBJ1-5; the D is unclear. The CDR3 runs 12 residues. V was shortened by 7 bases and J by 1 base, with 5 bases between the two germline ends. Germline assignment: CDR1 SEHNR and CDR2 FQNEAQ (reference sequence). CDR3 nucleotides: TGTGCCAGCACGCAAAGCAATCAGCCCCAGCATTTT. This codes for CASTQSNQPQHF.

The gene calls are TRBV6-5 and TRBJ1-1; D is uncertain. The V gene lost 8 bases and the J gene lost 2 bases, with 12 bases spanning the gap. CDR3 length equals 13 residues. The germline gives CDR1 MNHEY, CDR2 SVGAGI. CDR3 bases: TGTGCCAGCCGTCGGACGGAAAACACTGAAGCTTTCTTT. Translation gives CASRRTENTEAFF.

This clonotype turned up a few times. The chain joins TRBV7-6 to TRBJ1-5; the match to TRBD1 covers 11 bases. This CDR3 has 15 residues. Germline values: CDR1 SGHVS, CDR2 FNYEAQ. Germline trimming cut 4 bases from V and 7 bases from J; bases unmatched to any gene: 6. CDR3 nucleotide sequence: TGTGCCAGCAGCTCTATGGACAGGGGGCGCCAGCCCCAGCATTTT. Residues: CASSSMDRGRQPQHF.

This clonotype was seen a few times. The CDR3 bases are TGTGCCAGCAGCTCCCCCGGGACAGAGATGATCTCTGGGGCCAACGTCCTGACTTTC. Protein: CASSSPGTEMISGANVLTF. The chain is built from TRBV7-9 and TRBJ2-6, with 7 bases fitting TRBD1. CDR3 size: 19 residues. The V and J ends lost 4 bases and 0 bases, in that order; junction bases with no gene match: 12. Germline CDR1 is SEHNR and CDR2 is FQNEAQ (reference sequence).

The genes are TRBV4-3 and TRBJ1-1, with a weak D call TRBD1 (6 bases). V was clipped by 3 bases and J by 4 bases, with 12 bases between them. The CDR3 totals 14 residues. Germline-derived CDR1 and CDR2 are LGHNA and YSLEER. CDR3 region: CASSHITGTTEAFF. CDR3 in DNA: TGCGCCAGCAGCCATATAACAGGGACCACTGAAGCTTTCTTT.

This clonotype was observed at least ten times. The V gene is TRBV12-3 or TRBV12-4, the J gene TRBJ2-2; weak D call: TRBD2 (6 bases). CDR3 size: 20 residues. V lost 6 bases and J lost 7, with 33 bases in between. The CDR3 region is CASSHLILDPGFVGSGELFF. CDR3 DNA sequence: TGTGCCAGCAGCCATCTGATACTAGACCCCGGGTTCGTCGGGAGCGGGGAGCTGTTTTTT.

This clonotype was seen more than once but under ten times. The V gene is TRBV7-2, the J gene TRBJ1-6, with 9 positions matching TRBD1. Germline assignment: CDR1 SGHTA and CDR2 FQGNSA. The CDR3 is made up of 14 amino acids. V lost 5 bases, J lost 12 bases, and 8 bases stayed unmatched. CDR3 sequence (DNA): TGTGCCAGCAGCCGTGGACAGGGGCCGCTACCCCTCCACTTT. This translates into CASSRGQGPLPLHF.

This rearrangement joins TRBV6-2 or TRBV6-3 to TRBJ1-5; a weak D match, TRBD1 (5 bases). The length of the CDR3 is 13 residues. Germline values: CDR1 MNHEY, CDR2 SVGEGT. V gave up 7 bases and J gave up 7 bases, with 14 bases separating them. This CDR3 reads CASKGQGRQPQHF. CDR3 nucleotides: TGTGCCAGCAAGGGGCAGGGTCGACAGCCCCAGCATTTT.

Many counts were recorded for this clonotype. The J gene is TRBJ2-1, the V gene TRBV3-1, with a tentative D call TRBD1 (5 bases). The CDR3 has 17 amino acids. The V and J ends lost 4 bases and 1 base respectively, with 17 bases between them. Germline CDR1 reads LGHDT; CDR2 reads YNNKEL (reference sequence). The CDR3 loop is CASSPVGPHPSYNEQFF. In DNA form, the CDR3 reads TGTGCCAGCAGCCCCGTGGGGCCCCACCCATCCTACAATGAGCAGTTCTTC.

J is TRBJ2-1 and V is TRBV11-2, with D possibly being TRBD2 (7 bases). The CDR3 covers 15 residues. Trimming took 1 base from V and 6 from J, leaving 13 bases between them. Germline V gives CDR1 SGHAT, CDR2 FQNNGV. The CDR3 DNA follows: TGTGCCAGCAGCTTAGTTGCGGGGGCGCCCAATGAGCAGTTCTTC. Protein: CASSLVAGAPNEQFF.

The V gene is TRBV29-1, the J gene TRBJ2-5; unclear D gene. The ends were cut back, 5 bases at V and 5 bases at J, with 6 bases in the middle. There are 10 residues in the CDR3. Germline V gene data show CDR1 as SQVTM and CDR2 as ANQGSEA. The CDR3 sequence is CSVSMETQYF. The DNA of the CDR3 is TGCAGCGTTTCAATGGAGACCCAGTACTTC. Variable domain in full (rest from reference TRBV29-1 and TRBJ2-5): SAVISQKPSRDICQRGTSLTIQCQVDSQVTMMFWYRQQPGQSLTLIATANQGSEATYESGFVIDKFPISRPNLTFSTLTVSNMSPEDSSIYLCSVSMETQYFGPGTRLLVL.

The chain links TRBV12-3 or TRBV12-4 to TRBJ1-1; D unresolved. This CDR3 is built from 15 residues. Trimming removed 5 bases from V and 3 bases from J, with 16 bases in between. For the CDR3, the DNA is TGTGCCAGCAGTCTTGGGTCGCTTGGGGACACTGAAGCTTTCTTT. As protein: CASSLGSLGDTEAFF.

The chain is built from TRBV6-6 and TRBJ1-6, with a tentative D call TRBD1 (6 bases). CDR3 length equals 17 residues. The V gene lost 8 bases and the J gene lost 6 bases, with 23 bases spanning the gap. Germline V CDR1 and CDR2: MNHNY, SVGAGI (reference sequence). In DNA form, the CDR3 reads TGTGCCAGCGGGAGCAGTTCCCGGACAGAATCTAATTCACCCCTCCACTTT. Protein product: CASGSSSRTESNSPLHF.

The chain has TRBV7-9 and TRBJ2-7, with D uncertain. The length of the CDR3 is 13 residues. The germline V gene has CDR1 SEHNR and CDR2 FQNEAQ (reference sequence). Trimming left V 9 bases short and J 2 bases short, with 14 bases between. The CDR3 coding sequence is TGTGCCAGTGCTGGTAGGCCCACCTACGAGCAGTACGTC. As protein: CASAGRPTYEQYV.

This chain links TRBV7-9 with TRBJ1-6; tentative D call: TRBD1 (5 bases). The V gene lost 4 bases and the J gene lost 10 bases, with 17 bases spanning the gap. CDR1 and CDR2 (germline): SEHNR, FQNEAQ (reference sequence). CDR3 length equals 15 residues. The CDR3 coding sequence is TGTGCCAGCAGCTCAAGCCGGGACCTCAACTCACCCCTCCACTTT. This codes for CASSSSRDLNSPLHF. The full variable domain, with the rest looked up from reference TRBV7-9 and TRBJ1-6, is DTGVSQNPRHKITKRGQNVTFRCDPISEHNRLYWYRQTLGQGPEFLTYFQNEAQLEKSRLLSDRFSAERPKGSFSTLEIQRTEQGDSAMYLCASSSSRDLNSPLHFGNGTRLTVT.